The present T cell receptor (beta chain) was sequenced within a study of T cells after posttransplantation cyclophosphamide (dated by TCRdb to the mid-2010s). Regarding the complete study: Using TRB sequencing, the study followed how the T cell repertoire reconstituted after myeloablative bone marrow transplantation in which posttransplantation cyclophosphamide served as GVHD prophylaxis. Samples from about 32 PTCy-treated patients and 16 related bone marrow donors of those patients were subjected to antigen receptor sequencing. TRB sequencing was performed on blood from all 35 or so PTCy patients with 1-year posttransplant specimens. TRB sequencing was also done on up to about 3 additional blood samples from 2 to 5.2 years after transplant in 3 patients, and on pretransplant blood from a handful of patients. TRA and TRB clonality were tightly correlated in 9 or 10 samples, so subsequent TCR analyses focused on TRB only. Public TRB sequences were checked against a database of over 3,000 sequences associated with responses to pathogens, tumor antigens, self-antigens and alloantigens.

Peripheral blood samples were provided by related bone marrow donors on the day of marrow donation. Peripheral blood and bone marrow mononuclear cells were isolated by Ficoll-Hypaque density centrifugation and cryopreserved. General study outcomes and caveats: Across some 45 patients, TRB clonality was highly associated with recipient CMV seropositivity and CMV reactivation, and PTCy diversity was similar to diversity in CNI/methotrexate controls. Donor-recipient similarity was low at 1-2 months but rose over the first year, and later blood repertoires were often dominated by donor CD8+ memory clones. The TRB repertoires of T cells infiltrating skin or the GI tract showed only limited overlap with the TRB repertoires found in blood.

Genomic DNA was used for TRB sequencing, which was performed with the immunoSEQ assay at survey resolution or with the hsTCRB kit. The paper's data handling went like this. Initial read processing used immunoSEQ software, and repertoire analyses used the LymphoSeq R package. Clonality was computed as 1 minus normalized Shannon entropy, and a Gini coefficient was also calculated for each TRB dataset. Phenotypes of unsorted samples were inferred by mapping TRB sequences from sorted subsets of the recipient or donor onto unsorted samples of the same recipient. In its TCRdb copy, this immuneACCESS table keeps in-frame sequences only and misses some clones. Where compared with another copy, unresolved V genes explain less than half of these, and the others have no known cause. The V and J calls and clone size are taken from that table; D and trimming were inferred from the DNA. This sample holds over 35,000 clones in total, without any singletons. 2% to 3% of the sample is held by the ten biggest clonotypes.

This clone has more than one count but fewer than ten. The antigen it binds to is not known. No per-base quality is available; no much larger clone lies one base away. V is cut back by 2 bases and J by 6 bases, with 10 bases in the junction unmatched. CDR3 length: 16 amino acids, cysteine to phenylalanine. Of the read, only the CDR3 DNA is kept; its 48 bases are in frame from base 1. CDR1 MNHNS and CDR2 SASEGT are derived from the germline V gene. The sequence is built from TRBV6-1 and TRBJ1-5, and 7 junction bases match TRBD1. This receptor was identified in a middle-aged man in good health, CMV-negative, and a related stem cell transplant donor. Sequencing used PBMCs. The CDR3 protein: CASSERGGGVFQPQHF. The DNA sequence is given as TGTGCCAGCAGTGAAAGAGGAGGGGGCGTTTTTCAGCCCCAGCATTTT.